This is a list of T cell receptor beta chains from one sample in a study of blood T cell repertoires in COVID-19. TCRdb's copy holds only in-frame clones and misses some; the assay was immunoSEQ multiplex PCR. The sample contains 150,000 or so clones, roughly 88% of which appear only once. Sequencing was performed on peripheral blood. These receptors were obtained from a woman aged 60 to 75 with acute or convalescent COVID-19. Both conserved end residues are part of each CDR3. The order of the fields is clone size, V gene, J gene, D gene, CDR3 protein, CDR3 DNA. D genes are given only for firm matches. Expanded clones get a size class; other rows say once, few or many, or leave the size out.

clone size: once
V gene: TRBV30
J gene: TRBJ1-5
D gene: -
CDR3 protein: CAWGRGRYQPQHF
CDR3 DNA: TGTGCCTGGGGCCGAGGGAGATATCAGCCCCAGCATTTT

clone size: -
V gene: TRBV27
J gene: TRBJ2-5
D gene: -
CDR3 protein: CASSFWRNQETQYF
CDR3 DNA: TGTGCCAGCAGTTTTTGGCGGAACCAAGAGACCCAGTACTTC

clone size: -
V gene: TRBV19
J gene: TRBJ1-6
D gene: TRBD1
CDR3 protein: CASSVQGGTLHF
CDR3 DNA: TGTGCCAGTAGTGTCCAGGGGGGCACCCTCCACTTT

clone size: -
V gene: TRBV2
J gene: TRBJ2-3
D gene: -
CDR3 protein: CASSESADTQYF
CDR3 DNA: TGTGCCAGCAGTGAGAGTGCAGATACGCAGTATTTT

clone size: -
V gene: TRBV3-1/TRBV3-2
J gene: TRBJ2-3
D gene: -
CDR3 protein: CASSRTADTQYF
CDR3 DNA: TGTGCCAGCAGTCGTACGGCAGATACGCAGTATTTT

clone size: -
V gene: TRBV19
J gene: TRBJ2-3
D gene: TRBD1
CDR3 protein: CASSTRMTGPTDTQYF
CDR3 DNA: TGTGCCAGTAGTACGCGAATGACAGGGCCCACAGATACGCAGTATTTT

clone size: -
V gene: TRBV7-9
J gene: TRBJ1-1
D gene: -
CDR3 protein: CASSSTGPSGTEAFF
CDR3 DNA: TGTGCCAGCAGCTCAACAGGGCCCTCGGGGACTGAAGCTTTCTTT

clone size: -
V gene: TRBV7-2
J gene: TRBJ1-1
D gene: -
CDR3 protein: CASSPLAGNTEAFF
CDR3 DNA: TGTGCCAGCAGCCCTCTCGCGGGGAACACTGAAGCTTTCTTT

clone size: -
V gene: TRBV7-2
J gene: TRBJ2-5
D gene: -
CDR3 protein: CASSQQQRETQYF
CDR3 DNA: TGTGCCAGCAGCCAGCAGCAGAGGGAGACCCAGTACTTC

clone size: -
V gene: TRBV2
J gene: TRBJ2-1
D gene: TRBD1
CDR3 protein: CASSGTGGYNEQFF
CDR3 DNA: TGTGCCAGCAGTGGGACAGGAGGTTACAATGAGCAGTTCTTC

clone size: -
V gene: TRBV5-6
J gene: TRBJ2-7
D gene: -
CDR3 protein: CASSLTRAYEQYF
CDR3 DNA: TGTGCCAGCAGCTTGACCAGGGCGTACGAGCAGTACTTC